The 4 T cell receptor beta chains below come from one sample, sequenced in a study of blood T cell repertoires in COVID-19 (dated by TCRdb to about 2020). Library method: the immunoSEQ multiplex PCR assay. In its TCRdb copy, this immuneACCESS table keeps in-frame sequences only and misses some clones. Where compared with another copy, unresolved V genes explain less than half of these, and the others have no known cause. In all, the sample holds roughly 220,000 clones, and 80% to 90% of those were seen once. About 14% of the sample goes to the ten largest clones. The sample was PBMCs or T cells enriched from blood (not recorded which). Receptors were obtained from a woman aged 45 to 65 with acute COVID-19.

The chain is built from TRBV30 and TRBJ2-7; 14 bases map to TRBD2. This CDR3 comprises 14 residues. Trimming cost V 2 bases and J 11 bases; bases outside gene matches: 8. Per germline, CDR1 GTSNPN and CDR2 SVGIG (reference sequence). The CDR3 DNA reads TGTGCCTGGAGTCGCGGGACTAGCGGGAGAAGCGAGTACTTC. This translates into CAWSRGTSGRSEYF.

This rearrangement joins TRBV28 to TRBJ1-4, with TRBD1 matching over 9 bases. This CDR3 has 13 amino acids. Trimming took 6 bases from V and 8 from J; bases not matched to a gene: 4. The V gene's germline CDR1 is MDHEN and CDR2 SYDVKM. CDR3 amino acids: CASRVGTGEKLFF. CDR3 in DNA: TGTGCCAGCAGGGTCGGGACAGGGGAAAAACTGTTTTTT.

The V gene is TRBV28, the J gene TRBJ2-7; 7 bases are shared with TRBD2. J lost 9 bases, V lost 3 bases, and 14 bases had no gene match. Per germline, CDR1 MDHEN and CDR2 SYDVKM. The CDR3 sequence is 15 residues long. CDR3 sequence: CASSFQASGSLGQYF. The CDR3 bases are TGTGCCAGCAGTTTTCAGGCTAGCGGAAGTCTCGGGCAGTACTTC.

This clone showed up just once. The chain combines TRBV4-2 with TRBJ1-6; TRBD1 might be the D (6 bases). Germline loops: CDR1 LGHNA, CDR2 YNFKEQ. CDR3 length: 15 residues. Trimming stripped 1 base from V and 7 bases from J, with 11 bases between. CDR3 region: CASSQAGQLNSPLHF. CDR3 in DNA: TGTGCCAGCAGCCAAGCAGGACAGTTAAATTCACCCCTCCACTTT.